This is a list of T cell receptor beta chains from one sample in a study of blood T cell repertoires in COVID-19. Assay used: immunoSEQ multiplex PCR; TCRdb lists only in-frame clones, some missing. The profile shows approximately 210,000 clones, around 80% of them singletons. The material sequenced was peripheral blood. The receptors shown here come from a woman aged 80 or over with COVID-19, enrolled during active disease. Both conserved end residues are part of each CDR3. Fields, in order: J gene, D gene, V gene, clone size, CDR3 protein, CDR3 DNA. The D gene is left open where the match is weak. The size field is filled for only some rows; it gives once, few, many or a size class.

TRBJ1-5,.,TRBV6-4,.,CASTLGGDQPQHF,TGTGCCAGCACCCTCGGGGGAGATCAGCCCCAGCATTTT
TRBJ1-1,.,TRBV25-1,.,CASSEGGGLAEAFF,TGTGCCAGCAGTGAAGGAGGAGGGTTAGCTGAAGCTTTCTTT
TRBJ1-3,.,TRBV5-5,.,CASSWDTPAGNTIYF,TGTGCCAGCAGCTGGGACACTCCCGCGGGAAACACCATATATTTT
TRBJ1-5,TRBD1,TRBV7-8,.,CASSDRVGVDQPQHF,TGTGCCAGCAGCGACAGGGTCGGCGTGGATCAGCCCCAGCATTTT
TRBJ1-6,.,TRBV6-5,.,CASRPTGYNSPLHF,TGTGCCAGCAGACCGACAGGTTATAATTCACCCCTCCACTTT
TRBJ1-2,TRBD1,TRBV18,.,CASSPTTGQNYGYTF,TGTGCCAGCTCGCCCACGACAGGGCAGAACTATGGCTACACCTTC
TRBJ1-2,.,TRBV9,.,CASSAPAGEYGYTF,TGTGCCAGCAGCGCCCCCGCGGGGGAGTATGGCTACACCTTC
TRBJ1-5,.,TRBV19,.,CASSTVSGGNQPQHF,TGTGCCAGTAGTACTGTCTCAGGGGGCAATCAGCCCCAGCATTTT
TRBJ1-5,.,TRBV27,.,CASRRSSPIVSNQPQHF,TGTGCCAGCAGGCGGTCCTCGCCTATAGTGAGCAATCAGCCCCAGCATTTT
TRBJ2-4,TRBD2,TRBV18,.,CASSQASAGGALFKNIQYF,TGTGCCAGCTCCCAAGCCTCAGCGGGAGGGGCTCTTTTTAAGAACATTCAGTACTTC
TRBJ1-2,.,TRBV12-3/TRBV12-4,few,CASRYSGDYGYTF,TGTGCCAGCAGATACTCCGGGGACTATGGCTACACCTTC